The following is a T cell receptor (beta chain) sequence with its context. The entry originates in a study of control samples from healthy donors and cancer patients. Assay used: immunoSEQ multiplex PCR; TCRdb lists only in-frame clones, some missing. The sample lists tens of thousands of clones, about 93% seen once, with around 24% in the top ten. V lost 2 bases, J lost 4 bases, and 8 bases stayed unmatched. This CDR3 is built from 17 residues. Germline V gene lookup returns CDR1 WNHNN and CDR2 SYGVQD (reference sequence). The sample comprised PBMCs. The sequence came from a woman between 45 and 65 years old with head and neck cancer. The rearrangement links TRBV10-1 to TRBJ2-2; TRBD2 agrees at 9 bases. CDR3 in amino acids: CASSERRLAGSTGELFF. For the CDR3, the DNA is TGCGCCAGCAGTGAGAGAAGGCTAGCGGGAAGCACCGGGGAGCTGTTTTTT.